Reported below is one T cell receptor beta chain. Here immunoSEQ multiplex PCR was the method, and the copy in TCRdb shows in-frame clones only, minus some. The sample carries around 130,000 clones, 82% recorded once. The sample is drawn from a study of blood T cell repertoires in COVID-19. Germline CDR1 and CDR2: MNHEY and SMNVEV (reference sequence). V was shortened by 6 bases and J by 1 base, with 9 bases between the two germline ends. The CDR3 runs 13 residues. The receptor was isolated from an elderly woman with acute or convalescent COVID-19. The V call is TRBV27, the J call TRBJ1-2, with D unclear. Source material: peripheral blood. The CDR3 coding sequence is TGTGCCAGCAGCATTTCCAGTAACTATGGCTACACCTTC. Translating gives CASSISSNYGYTF.